This is a list of T cell receptor beta chains from one sample in a study of shared clonotypes between healthy human individuals. Here immunoSEQ multiplex PCR was the method, and the copy in TCRdb shows in-frame clones only, minus some. The table lists about 2 million clones, about 95% of them singletons. The sample was naive CD8+ T cells sorted from blood. These TCRs come from a man aged 18 to 29 in good health. CDR3s include the opening cysteine and the closing phenylalanine or tryptophan. The D gene is left open where the match is weak. Clone size is not always given. Where it is, it says once, few, many or a class for expanded clones.

CDR3: CASSSPGQETQYF; DNA: TGTGCCAGCAGTTCCCCGGGGCAAGAGACCCAGTACTTC; D: .; size: .; V: TRBV6-5; J: TRBJ2-5
CDR3: CASSESSRGFTEAFF; DNA: TGCGCCAGCAGTGAGAGCAGTAGGGGGTTCACTGAAGCTTTCTTT; D: .; size: .; V: TRBV10-2; J: TRBJ1-1
CDR3: CASSLAGRQVSYEQYF; DNA: TGTGCCAGCAGCTTAGCCGGGCGGCAGGTCTCCTACGAGCAGTACTTC; D: .; size: .; V: TRBV7-6; J: TRBJ2-7
CDR3: CASSYGQGNQPQHF; DNA: TGTGCCAGCAGTTATGGACAGGGCAATCAGCCCCAGCATTTT; D: TRBD1; size: .; V: TRBV28; J: TRBJ1-5
CDR3: CASSFGTGLEQYF; DNA: TGTGCCAGCAGCTTTGGGACTGGGCTCGAGCAGTACTTC; D: .; size: .; V: TRBV11-3; J: TRBJ2-7
CDR3: CASSIVHSGANEQFF; DNA: TGTGCCAGTAGTATAGTTCATAGCGGGGCCAATGAGCAGTTCTTC; D: TRBD2; size: .; V: TRBV19; J: TRBJ2-1
CDR3: CASSILVGDEQFF; DNA: TGTGCCAGTAGTATTTTAGTGGGGGATGAGCAGTTCTTC; D: .; size: .; V: TRBV19; J: TRBJ2-1
CDR3: CASSEGTPSSNTEAFF; DNA: TGTGCCAGCAGTGAAGGGACTCCCTCGTCGAACACTGAAGCTTTCTTT; D: .; size: once; V: TRBV2; J: TRBJ1-1
CDR3: CASSSWVSTDTQYF; DNA: TGTGCCAGCAGCTCCTGGGTTAGCACAGATACGCAGTATTTT; D: .; size: once; V: TRBV7-2; J: TRBJ2-3
CDR3: CASSPRSSGGYNEQFF; DNA: TGCGCCAGCAGCCCCCGCTCTAGCGGGGGATACAATGAGCAGTTCTTC; D: TRBD2; size: .; V: TRBV4-1; J: TRBJ2-1
CDR3: CASSEAMLTGTNTEAFF; DNA: TGTGCCAGCAGTGAAGCTATGCTGACAGGGACCAACACTGAAGCTTTCTTT; D: TRBD1; size: .; V: TRBV6-1; J: TRBJ1-1
CDR3: CASSFSSGRAGADTQYF; DNA: TGTGCCAGCAGCTTCTCTAGCGGGCGGGCCGGGGCAGATACGCAGTATTTT; D: TRBD2; size: .; V: TRBV11-3; J: TRBJ2-3
CDR3: CASSQILHTDTQYF; DNA: TGCGCCAGCAGCCAGATATTACACACAGATACGCAGTATTTT; D: .; size: .; V: TRBV4-1; J: TRBJ2-3
CDR3: CASSLDGGPFISSYEQYF; DNA: TGTGCCAGCAGCTTGGACGGGGGACCGTTTATCAGCTCCTACGAGCAGTACTTC; D: .; size: .; V: TRBV5-4; J: TRBJ2-7
CDR3: CASSQGLAGSTDTQYF; DNA: TGTGCCAGCAGCCAAGGACTAGCGGGGAGCACAGATACGCAGTATTTT; D: TRBD2; size: .; V: TRBV4-2; J: TRBJ2-3
CDR3: CASSHLGLEVGDTGELFF; DNA: TGCGCCAGCAGCCACCTGGGCCTGGAGGTGGGTGACACCGGGGAGCTGTTTTTT; D: .; size: .; V: TRBV5-1; J: TRBJ2-2
CDR3: CASSLLRGGQEQFF; DNA: TGTGCCAGCAGTCTTTTGCGGGGGGGACAGGAGCAGTTCTTC; D: TRBD2; size: .; V: TRBV27; J: TRBJ2-1
CDR3: CASSFVGVSAEAFF; DNA: TGTGCCAGCAGTTTTGTGGGCGTCAGCGCTGAAGCTTTCTTT; D: .; size: .; V: TRBV27; J: TRBJ1-1
CDR3: CATNGGGQDPDTF; DNA: TGTGCCACCAACGGCGGGGGACAGGACCCTGACACCTTC; D: TRBD1; size: .; V: TRBV15; J: TRBJ1-2
CDR3: CASARATHNEQFF; DNA: TGTGCCAGTGCAAGGGCTACCCACAATGAGCAGTTCTTC; D: .; size: .; V: TRBV19; J: TRBJ2-1
CDR3: CASRGQGQETQYF; DNA: TGTGCCAGCAGGGGACAGGGGCAAGAGACCCAGTACTTC; D: TRBD1; size: .; V: TRBV6-5; J: TRBJ2-5
CDR3: CASSPTPPYEQYF; DNA: TGTGCCAGCAGCCCAACGCCCCCCTACGAGCAGTACTTC; D: .; size: .; V: TRBV9; J: TRBJ2-7
CDR3: CATSPGDRAGETQYF; DNA: TGTGCCACCAGCCCGGGGGACAGGGCAGGAGAGACCCAGTACTTC; D: TRBD1; size: .; V: TRBV15; J: TRBJ2-5